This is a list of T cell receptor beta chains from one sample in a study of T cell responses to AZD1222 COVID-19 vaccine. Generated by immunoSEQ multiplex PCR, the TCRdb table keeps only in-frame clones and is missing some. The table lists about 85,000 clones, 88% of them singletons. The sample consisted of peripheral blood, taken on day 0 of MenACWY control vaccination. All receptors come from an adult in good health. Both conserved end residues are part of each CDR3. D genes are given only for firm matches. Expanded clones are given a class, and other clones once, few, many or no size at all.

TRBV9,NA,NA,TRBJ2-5,CASSPARQETQYF,TGTGCCAGCAGCCCAGCCAGACAAGAGACCCAGTACTTC
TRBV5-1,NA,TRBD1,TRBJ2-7,CASSSMDRLGEQYF,TGCGCCAGCAGCTCCATGGACAGGTTAGGCGAGCAGTACTTC
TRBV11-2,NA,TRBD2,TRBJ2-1,CASSLDGLAYEQFF,TGTGCCAGCAGCTTAGATGGACTAGCGTATGAGCAGTTCTTC
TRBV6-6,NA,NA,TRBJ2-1,CASSSGTPFSYNEQFF,TGTGCCAGCAGTTCCGGGACACCGTTCTCCTACAATGAGCAGTTCTTC
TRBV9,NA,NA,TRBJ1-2,CASSALGQPYGYTF,TGTGCCAGCAGCGCCCTTGGACAGCCCTATGGCTACACCTTC
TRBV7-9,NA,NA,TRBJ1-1,CASSRGGLSTEAFF,TGTGCCAGCAGCCGGGGGGGCCTTAGCACTGAAGCTTTCTTT
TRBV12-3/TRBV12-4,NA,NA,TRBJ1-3,CASSQSGNTIYF,TGTGCCAGCAGTCAATCTGGAAACACCATATATTTT
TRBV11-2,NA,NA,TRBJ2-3,CASRFGGTGTDTQYF,TGTGCCAGCAGGTTTGGCGGGACCGGCACAGATACGCAGTATTTT
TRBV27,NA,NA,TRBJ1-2,CASSLSTGDYGYTF,TGTGCCAGCAGTTTATCGACGGGTGACTATGGCTACACCTTC
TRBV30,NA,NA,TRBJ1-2,CAWSVGPGNGYTF,TGTGCCTGGAGTGTAGGTCCAGGGAATGGCTACACCTTC
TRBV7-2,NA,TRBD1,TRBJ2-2,CASSFRQGPGELFF,TGTGCCAGCAGCTTCAGACAGGGCCCCGGGGAGCTGTTTTTT
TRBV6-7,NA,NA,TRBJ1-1,CASSYAQVNTEAFF,TGTGCCAGCAGTTATGCACAGGTGAACACTGAAGCTTTCTTT
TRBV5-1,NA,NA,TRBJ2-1,CASSLGRGMNEQFF,TGCGCCAGCAGCTTGGGGCGGGGTATGAATGAGCAGTTCTTC
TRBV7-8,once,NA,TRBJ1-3,CASSLAYRPNSGNTIYF,TGTGCCAGCAGCTTAGCGTACAGGCCAAACTCTGGAAACACCATATATTTT
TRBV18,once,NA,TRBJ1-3,CASSPDLDGKRNTIYF,TGTGCCAGCTCACCGGACCTGGACGGAAAGCGGAACACCATATATTTT
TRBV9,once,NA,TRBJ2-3,CASSVDRGDTQYF,TGTGCCAGCAGCGTTGACCGAGGAGATACGCAGTATTTT
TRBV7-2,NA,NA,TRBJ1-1,CASSVGQPNTEAFF,TGTGCCAGCAGCGTAGGACAGCCGAACACTGAAGCTTTCTTT
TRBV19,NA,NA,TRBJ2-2,CASSYAGELFF,TGTGCCAGTAGTTACGCCGGGGAGCTGTTTTTT
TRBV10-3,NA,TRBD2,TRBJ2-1,CAISEKTSGGAGFRNEQFF,TGTGCCATCAGTGAGAAGACTAGCGGGGGGGCCGGATTTAGGAATGAGCAGTTCTTC
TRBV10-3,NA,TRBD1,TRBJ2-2,CAIRAGQGSTGELFF,TGTGCCATCAGGGCGGGACAGGGGAGCACCGGGGAGCTGTTTTTT
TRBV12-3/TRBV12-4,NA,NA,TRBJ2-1,CASSLAQHYEQFF,TGTGCCAGCAGTTTAGCCCAGCACTATGAGCAGTTCTTC
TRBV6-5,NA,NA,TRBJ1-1,CASSSLVGGTEAFF,TGTGCCAGCAGCTCCCTGGTGGGGGGCACTGAAGCTTTCTTT
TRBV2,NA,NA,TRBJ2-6,CASSTGIGSGANVLTF,TGTGCCAGTTCTACAGGGATAGGCTCTGGGGCCAACGTCCTGACTTTC
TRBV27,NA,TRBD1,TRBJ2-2,CASRLGQGYTGELFF,TGTGCCAGCCGTTTGGGACAGGGCTACACCGGGGAGCTGTTTTTT
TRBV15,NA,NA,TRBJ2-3,CATSRVSGGTAYTQYF,TGTGCCACCAGCAGAGTGTCCGGAGGAACCGCTTATACGCAGTATTTT
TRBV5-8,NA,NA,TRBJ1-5,CASKGAPRVGNQPQHF,TGTGCCAGCAAGGGAGCCCCCAGAGTGGGCAATCAGCCCCAGCATTTT
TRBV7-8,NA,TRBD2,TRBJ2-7,CASSFFIAGPREQYF,TGTGCCAGCAGCTTTTTCATAGCGGGGCCTCGCGAGCAGTACTTC
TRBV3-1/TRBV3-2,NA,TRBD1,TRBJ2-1,CASSRRPGGLYNEQFF,TGTGCCAGCAGCCGCCGGCCAGGGGGATTGTACAATGAGCAGTTCTTC
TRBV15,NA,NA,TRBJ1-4,CATSRVGQSGEKLFF,TGTGCCACCAGCAGAGTGGGGCAGTCAGGAGAAAAACTGTTTTTT
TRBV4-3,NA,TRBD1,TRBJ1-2,CASSQDWDSNYGYTF,TGCGCCAGCAGCCAAGACTGGGACAGTAACTATGGCTACACCTTC
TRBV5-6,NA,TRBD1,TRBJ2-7,CASSLEGTAGFYEQYF,TGTGCCAGCAGCTTGGAGGGGACAGCAGGGTTCTACGAGCAGTACTTC